Below, 15 T cell receptor beta chains from the same sample are listed, as sequenced in a study of T cell responses to AZD1222 COVID-19 vaccine. TCRdb's copy holds only in-frame clones and misses some; the assay was immunoSEQ multiplex PCR. Of about 78,000 clones in the sample, approximately 91% are singletons; the top ten hold approximately 4.7%. Sequenced here: peripheral blood, sampled on day 0 of MenACWY control vaccination. The receptors stem from an adult in good health.

The chain joins TRBV18 to TRBJ2-5, with 8 bases that match TRBD1. Trimming cost V 1 base and J 0 bases; bases outside gene matches: 4. Germline lookup yields CDR1 KGHSH and CDR2 LQKENI. The CDR3 runs to 16 residues. CDR3 sequence (DNA): TGTGCCAGCTCACCACTCCGGGACAGGAACCAAGAGACCCAGTACTTC. It codes for CASSPLRDRNQETQYF.

The chain has TRBV2 and TRBJ2-7; a weak D match, TRBD2 (5 bases). Between the trimmed V and J ends, which lost 11 bases and 3 bases, there was a span of 11 bases. The length of the CDR3 is 11 residues. CDR1 and CDR2 (germline): SNHLY, FYNNEI. In nucleotides, the CDR3 is TGTGCCGCGAGGACTGACTACGAGCAGTACTTC. Protein product: CAARTDYEQYF.

CDR3 DNA sequence: TGTGCCAGCAGCCCTCGAGGAGGCTATGGCTACACCTTC. It translates to CASSPRGGYGYTF. The V gene is TRBV13, the J gene TRBJ1-2, with unresolved D. Germline CDR1 PRHDT, CDR2 FYEKMQ (reference sequence). The CDR3 length is 13 residues. V dropped 5 bases and J dropped 4 bases, with 11 bases sitting between them.

This chain uses TRBV3-1 (or the pseudogene TRBV3-2) with TRBJ1-4; D not certain. V gave up 4 bases and J gave up 7 bases, with 10 bases separating them. The CDR3 is 13 amino acids. Germline V gene data show CDR1 as LGHDT and CDR2 as YNNKEL (reference sequence). CDR3 residues: CASSRTPSEKLFF. The CDR3 DNA follows: TGTGCCAGCAGCCGAACCCCTAGTGAAAAACTGTTTTTT.

To note about this clone: At the DNA level, this CDR3 is encoded by other sequences in the same sample as well. The chain couples TRBV9 to TRBJ1-2; D gene unclear. V was cut by 0 bases and J by 2 bases, with 5 bases left in between. CDR1 is SGDLS and CDR2 is YYNGEE in the germline V gene. The CDR3 sequence is 13 residues long. CDR3 in DNA: TGTGCCAGCAGCGTAGAAATGAACTATGGCTACACCTTC. Translating gives CASSVEMNYGYTF.

This chain connects TRBV6-2 or TRBV6-3 to TRBJ2-1, with D tentatively TRBD1 or TRBD2 (6 bases each). Trimming left V 2 bases short and J 10 bases short, with 9 bases between. The CDR3 sequence is 12 residues long. The germline V gene encodes CDR1 MNHEY and CDR2 SVGEGT. The CDR3 reads CASSYGGHEQFF. CDR3 bases: TGTGCCAGCAGTTACGGGGGGCACGAGCAGTTCTTC.

This chain uses TRBV5-1 with TRBJ1-2; 7 bases match TRBD1. Germline loops: CDR1 SGHRS, CDR2 YFSETQ. The CDR3 has 15 residues. With V trimmed by 3 bases and J by 4 bases, 9 bases remained unmatched. As DNA, the CDR3 is TGCGCCAGCAGCTCGGGGGGGACAGTCTCCTATGGCTACACCTTC. This encodes CASSSGGTVSYGYTF.

The chain joins TRBV9 to TRBJ2-1; D gene unclear. The CDR3 extends over 14 amino acids. Germline V gene sequence: CDR1 SGDLS, CDR2 YYNGEE. Trimming removed 0 bases at V and 1 base at J, with 5 bases between. The CDR3 DNA reads TGTGCCAGCAGCGTAGACTCGTCCTACAATGAGCAGTTCTTC. Its translation: CASSVDSSYNEQFF.

The table lists this clone with a count of one. CDR3 in amino acids: CASSLLSSSYNEQFF. DNA of the CDR3: TGCGCCAGCAGCTTGTTGTCGAGCTCCTACAATGAGCAGTTCTTC. The gene calls are TRBV5-1 and TRBJ2-1; the D is unclear. V shed 1 base and J shed 0 bases, with 8 bases lying between them. CDR3 length: 15 amino acids. Germline CDR1 is SGHRS and CDR2 is YFSETQ.

The chain couples TRBV4-3 to TRBJ1-2, with unresolved D. This CDR3 contains 17 residues. Trimming took off 4 bases at V and 3 bases at J, with 21 bases between the two ends. Germline assignment: CDR1 LGHNA and CDR2 YSLEER. CDR3 nucleotides: TGCGCCAGCAGCCCGTCATGGGAGGCAGGAGCCTACTATGGCTACACCTTC. It codes for CASSPSWEAGAYYGYTF.

This chain uses TRBV10-3 with TRBJ1-6, with 10 bases matching TRBD1. Germline CDR1 is ENHRY and CDR2 is SYGVKD. CDR3 size: 14 residues. With 6 bases clipped from V and 7 bases from J, the junction kept 3 bases outside the gene matches. CDR3 in DNA: TGTGCCATCAGGGGGACAGGGGCGAATTCACCCCTCCACTTT. It is translated as CAIRGTGANSPLHF.

In this sample, this clone turned up once. This chain uses TRBV6-6 with TRBJ1-2, with a tentative D call TRBD1 (6 bases). CDR1 and CDR2 (germline): MNHNY, SVGAGI (reference sequence). Trimming pared 5 bases from V and 5 bases from J, leaving 12 bases between. There are 13 residues in the CDR3. CDR3 protein: CASSTTGKYGYTF. As DNA, the CDR3 is TGTGCCAGCAGTACTACAGGGAAGTATGGCTACACCTTC.

The chain joins TRBV3-1 (or the pseudogene TRBV3-2) to TRBJ2-7, with D perhaps matching TRBD1 or TRBD2 (6 bases each). Trimming pared 4 bases from V and 0 bases from J, leaving 13 bases between. CDR3 length: 15 amino acids. Germline-derived CDR1 and CDR2 are LGHDT and YNNKEL (reference sequence). The CDR3 region has the DNA TGTGCCAGCAGCCTTTGGAGGGGGAGCTCCTACGAGCAGTACTTC. Translation: CASSLWRGSSYEQYF.

The gene calls are TRBV12-5 and TRBJ2-3; TRBD2 matches 7 bases. Trimming cost V 1 base and J 3 bases; bases outside gene matches: 13. From germline, CDR1 is LGHNT and CDR2 FRNRAP. CDR3 length equals 18 residues. CDR3 DNA: TGTGCTAGTGGTTTGGCGCGTTTCGGGCGGGGGAAAACAGATACGCAGTATTTT. Translated: CASGLARFGRGKTDTQYF.

The V and J genes are TRBV4-2 and TRBJ2-3; D is unresolved. V lost 4 bases, J lost 8 bases, and 19 bases lay in between. The CDR3 is 15 amino acids. Germline CDR1 reads LGHNA; CDR2 reads YNFKEQ. The CDR3 loop is CASSPESLVLSTQYF. The CDR3 nucleotides are TGTGCCAGCAGCCCCGAATCCCTAGTCCTAAGTACGCAGTATTTT.